This T cell receptor beta chain derives from a study of blood T cell repertoires in COVID-19. Overall study: COVID-19 samples, acute and convalescent, were from the United States, Italy and Spain. The analysed material was cDNA or gDNA that came from T cells, B-cell-depleted T cells, or PBMCs.

Original handling: Quantification of nucleated cells was approximated via reference gene primer amplification. Assay: immunoSEQ multiplex PCR; the TCRdb copy retains only in-frame clones and omits some. The DNA was the basis for D and trimming; V, J and clone size are from that table. Found here are about 140,000 clones, about nine tenths of them singletons; the top ten hold approximately 9.9%. Trimming cost V 0 bases and J 2 bases, with 10 bases left between them. Germline V lookup: CDR1 MGHRA, CDR2 YSYEKL. This CDR3 is built from 15 residues. This clone was counted between two and nine times. Sequences were obtained from peripheral blood. The receptor comes from an elderly woman with acute or convalescent COVID-19. The gene calls are TRBV4-1 and TRBJ1-2; D might be TRBD1 (6 bases). The CDR3: CASSQDGQLNYGYTF. The CDR3 nucleotides are TGCGCCAGCAGCCAAGATGGACAGTTAAACTATGGCTACACCTTC.